This T cell receptor beta chain came from a study of T-cell reconstitution after alpha-beta-depleted transplantation in children. A TCRbeta library incorporating unique molecular identifiers was prepared. TCRdb processed the PCR reads anew with MiXCR; each CDR3 protein has one entry. The sample has hundreds of thousands of distinct CDR3 sequences, around 16% seen once; the top ten hold around 41%. The CDR3 covers 15 residues. Trimming at V came to 3 bases and at J to 3 bases, leaving 7 bases not matched to a gene. Germline V gives CDR1 SGHTA, CDR2 FQGNSA. Notes on this clonotype: Antigen: not known.

Study-wide findings and caveats: In patients about two months after transplant, alpha-beta T cells reportedly arose from several hundred expanded graft clones. Day-60 TCRbeta diversity that was high in some patients was derived from surviving recipient T cells and thymic progenitors. T cells produced anew were the main source of T-cell counts and diversity one year after transplant.

The receptor was derived from a male patient between 2 and 15 years old who had a stem cell transplant for acute lymphoblastic leukemia, so the T cells may come from the graft donor. V is TRBV7-2 and J is TRBJ2-7; 8 bases are shared with TRBD1. This specimen was PBMCs, mostly from graft donor cells, taken 360 days after TCRalphabeta/CD19-depleted stem cell transplant. CDR3 region: CASSLVRTGYYEQYF. The CDR3 coding sequence is TGTGCCAGCAGCTTGGTCCGGACAGGGTACTACGAGCAGTACTTC.